The present entry profiles one T cell receptor (beta chain) with its context. What it recognizes is unknown. This CDR3 region has 16 residues. The V end was cut by 4 bases, the J end by 0 bases, with 14 bases between. Looked up from germline, CDR1 is SGHRS and CDR2 is YFSETQ. The data are from a study of T-cell reconstitution after alpha-beta-depleted transplantation in children. Study-wide findings and caveats: Elevated TCRbeta diversity at day 60 was traced, in some patients, to surviving recipient T cells and thymic progenitors.

Molecular barcoding with unique molecular identifiers was used for the TCRbeta library. TCRdb independently ran MiXCR on the PCR reads; one entry per CDR3 protein. The sample has tens of thousands of distinct CDR3 sequences, roughly 50% seen once. This chain links TRBV5-1 with TRBJ1-3; a possible D gene is TRBD1 (6 bases). This receptor was taken from a boy under two years old with SCID, due to receive a stem cell transplant. The sequenced sample was peripheral blood, obtained before TCRalphabeta/CD19-depleted stem cell transplant. The CDR3 loop is CASSTQTGNSGNTIYF. The CDR3 DNA is TGCGCCAGCAGCACCCAGACAGGAAACTCTGGAAACACCATATATTTT.